These T cell receptor beta chains were read from a single sample in a study of T cells after yellow fever vaccination. TCRdb passed the 5' RACE reads through MiXCR, listing each CDR3 protein once. The sample includes about 240,000 distinct CDR3 sequences, about 7.1% of them seen just once. The sequences come from CD4+ T cells sorted from PBMCs, collected 15 days after the yellow fever booster vaccination. The origin of the receptors is a young man who received the YFV17D yellow fever vaccine. CDR3s include the opening cysteine and the closing phenylalanine or tryptophan. Each record gives: D gene, J gene, V gene, clone size, CDR3 DNA, CDR3 protein. A D gene is named only where the DNA matches it firmly. Clone size is not always given. Where it is, it says once, few, many or a class for expanded clones.

d_gene: TRBD2; j_gene: TRBJ2-1; v_gene: TRBV5-1; abundance: NA; CDR3nt: TGCGCCAGCAGCTTGGGACTAGCGGCCAACAATGAGCAGTTCTTC; CDR3aa: CASSLGLAANNEQFF
d_gene: NA; j_gene: TRBJ2-5; v_gene: TRBV7-2; abundance: few; CDR3nt: TGTGCCAGCAGCGCCCGGTCTCAAGAGACCCAGTACTTC; CDR3aa: CASSARSQETQYF
d_gene: TRBD2; j_gene: TRBJ2-7; v_gene: TRBV12-3/TRBV12-4; abundance: few; CDR3nt: TGTGCCAGCAGGGGCCAGAGCGGGAACTACGAGCAGTACTTC; CDR3aa: CASRGQSGNYEQYF
d_gene: NA; j_gene: TRBJ2-3; v_gene: TRBV6-5; abundance: few; CDR3nt: TGTGCCAGCCGACCTAATGCGGCCGGAACAGATACGCAGTATTTT; CDR3aa: CASRPNAAGTDTQYF
d_gene: NA; j_gene: TRBJ2-3; v_gene: TRBV6-5; abundance: NA; CDR3nt: TGTGCCAGCAGTTACGGACTCGGGAATACGCAGTATTTT; CDR3aa: CASSYGLGNTQYF
d_gene: NA; j_gene: TRBJ1-1; v_gene: TRBV6-6; abundance: NA; CDR3nt: TGTGCCAGCGGCGGTCTCGAAGCTTTCTTT; CDR3aa: CASGGLEAFF
d_gene: NA; j_gene: TRBJ1-1; v_gene: TRBV6-1; abundance: NA; CDR3nt: TGTGCCAGCAGTGGCGGGGGAGGCACTGAAGCTTTCTTT; CDR3aa: CASSGGGGTEAFF
d_gene: NA; j_gene: TRBJ2-7; v_gene: TRBV12-3/TRBV12-4; abundance: NA; CDR3nt: TGTGCCAGCAGTTTACGTCAGGGTGGGATCGAGCAGTACTTC; CDR3aa: CASSLRQGGIEQYF
d_gene: NA; j_gene: TRBJ2-7; v_gene: TRBV6-5; abundance: many; CDR3nt: TGTGCCAGCAGTTACTCTGGAGGGACACTCTCCTACGAGCAGTACTTC; CDR3aa: CASSYSGGTLSYEQYF
d_gene: TRBD2; j_gene: TRBJ2-2; v_gene: TRBV27; abundance: few; CDR3nt: TGTGCCAGCAGTTCGTTAGCGGGAGGGGTCGCCGGGGAGCTGTTTTTT; CDR3aa: CASSSLAGGVAGELFF
d_gene: NA; j_gene: TRBJ2-7; v_gene: TRBV12-3/TRBV12-4; abundance: many; CDR3nt: TGTGCCAGCAGTCCTAGCGCGCCGACCTACGAGCAGTACTTC; CDR3aa: CASSPSAPTYEQYF
d_gene: NA; j_gene: TRBJ2-1; v_gene: TRBV12-3/TRBV12-4; abundance: many; CDR3nt: TGTGCCAGCAGTTACAAGGCGTCGGGCAATGAGCAGTTCTTC; CDR3aa: CASSYKASGNEQFF
d_gene: NA; j_gene: TRBJ2-1; v_gene: TRBV19; abundance: NA; CDR3nt: TGTGCCAGTAGGCCGGGGTGGGGGCCCAATGAGCAGTTCTTC; CDR3aa: CASRPGWGPNEQFF
d_gene: NA; j_gene: TRBJ2-5; v_gene: TRBV5-1; abundance: many; CDR3nt: TGCGCCAGCAGACGGGAAGCCGGAGGGCAAGAGACCCAGTACTTC; CDR3aa: CASRREAGGQETQYF
d_gene: NA; j_gene: TRBJ2-1; v_gene: TRBV20-1; abundance: NA; CDR3nt: TGCAGTGCTACCCCACTACACATGACTAGTGGCTACAATGAGCAGTTCTTC; CDR3aa: CSATPLHMTSGYNEQFF
d_gene: TRBD1; j_gene: TRBJ1-2; v_gene: TRBV7-8; abundance: few; CDR3nt: TGTGCCAGCAGCCGAGCAGGGGGCCCGAACTATGGCTACACCTTC; CDR3aa: CASSRAGGPNYGYTF
d_gene: TRBD2; j_gene: TRBJ2-2; v_gene: TRBV4-2; abundance: NA; CDR3nt: TGTGCCAGCAGCCAAGATTGGGTAGCGGGTTCCGGGGAGCTGTTTTTT; CDR3aa: CASSQDWVAGSGELFF
d_gene: NA; j_gene: TRBJ2-7; v_gene: TRBV4-3; abundance: NA; CDR3nt: TGCGCCAGCAGCCGGCAGCGTTCTCTAGGGGCCCTTAACTCCTACGAGCAGTACTTC; CDR3aa: CASSRQRSLGALNSYEQYF
d_gene: NA; j_gene: TRBJ1-2; v_gene: TRBV20-1; abundance: NA; CDR3nt: TGCAGTGCCATAGGACAGCCCGGCTACACCTTC; CDR3aa: CSAIGQPGYTF
d_gene: TRBD1; j_gene: TRBJ2-5; v_gene: TRBV6-5; abundance: many; CDR3nt: TGTGCCAGCAGATACGGACAGGGGGAACAAGAGACCCAGTACTTC; CDR3aa: CASRYGQGEQETQYF